This TCR beta chain was recorded in a study of cytomegalovirus exposure and HLA in healthy donors. Overall study: Most donors, more than 80% of a few hundred genotyped, fell in the Caucasian-associated ancestry cluster.

This CDR3 contains 14 residues. The junction had 2 bases not matched to a gene; V was cut back by 7 bases and J by 5 bases. CDR1 and CDR2 from the germline V gene are SNHLY and FYNNEI. Findings of the study overall: In a later analysis, compared with equally common non-associated chains, HLA-associated beta chains were more expanded. As a later analysis revealed, the rate of TCR association differed by HLA locus, with DRB1 most and HLA-C fewest. It has been reported that TCR beta sequences accurately predicted the HLA-A and HLA-B alleles of most subjects.

In the case of this clone: Its antigen is unknown.

The PCR employed 60 Vbeta primers together with 13 Jbeta primers. The table came from immunoSEQ multiplex PCR; TCRdb's copy has only in-frame clones and leaves some out. The sample contains 150,000 to 200,000 clones, 60% to 80% of which appear only once. The clonotype originates from a man aged 35 to 55 in good health and CMV-seronegative. This sequence joins TRBV2 and TRBJ2-5, with 15 positions matching TRBD2. The sequencing sample was made of PBMCs. CDR3 nucleotide sequence: TGTGCCAGCACCGGGACTAGCGGGGGGGAGACCCAGTACTTC. This translates into CASTGTSGGETQYF.